A single sample is the source of the 9 T cell receptor beta chains below, sequenced in a study of blood T cell repertoires in COVID-19. Only in-frame clones appear in the TCRdb table, and some are missing; sequencing was by immunoSEQ multiplex PCR. The sample gives around 200,000 clones, around three quarters of which show up once; roughly 6% is in the top ten. Sequenced material: peripheral blood. The receptors shown here come from a woman between 70 and 85 years old with acute or convalescent COVID-19.

V usage is TRBV9 and J usage is TRBJ2-5, with 9 bases matching TRBD2. With 3 bases clipped from V and 1 base from J, the junction kept 10 bases outside the gene matches. The CDR3 runs to 17 residues. Germline V gene sequence: CDR1 SGDLS, CDR2 YYNGEE. The CDR3 spells CASSARRGTSLQETQYF. CDR3 nucleotide sequence: TGTGCCAGCAGCGCCCGGCGGGGGACTAGCCTCCAAGAGACCCAGTACTTC.

Concerning this clone: The same CDR3 is also encoded by other DNA sequences in this sample. The chain is built from TRBV15 and TRBJ1-2, with unresolved D. Germline CDR1 is LNHNV and CDR2 is YYDKDF (reference sequence). V dropped 0 bases and J dropped 7 bases, with 6 bases sitting between them. The CDR3 loop spans 12 amino acids. The CDR3 loop is CATSRDLSGYTF. In DNA, the CDR3 is TGTGCCACCAGCAGAGATCTGTCTGGCTACACCTTC. Combining the CDR3 with reference TRBV15 and TRBJ1-2 gives the whole variable domain DAMVIQNPRYQVTQFGKPVTLSCSQTLNHNVMYWYQQKSSQAPKLLFHYYDKDFNNEADTPDNFQSRRPNTSFCFLDIRSPGLGDTAMYLCATSRDLSGYTFGSGTRLTVV.

This chain joins TRBV5-4 and TRBJ2-1, with 9 bases fitting TRBD2. V gave up 2 bases and J gave up 9 bases; unmatched junction bases: 9. The CDR3 runs 15 residues. CDR1 SGHNT and CDR2 YYREEE come from the germline V gene (reference sequence). CDR3 amino acids: CASSFSLGGRAEQFF. CDR3 coding DNA: TGTGCCAGCAGCTTCTCTCTTGGCGGGAGGGCTGAGCAGTTCTTC.

This chain uses TRBV5-1 with TRBJ2-2; perhaps TRBD1 as D (5 bases). V lost 0 bases, J lost 7 bases, and 16 bases lay in between. The length of the CDR3 is 16 residues. CDR1 is SGHRS and CDR2 is YFSETQ in the germline V gene. The CDR3 bases are TGCGCCAGCAGCTTGGAAGGGGCGGTCCCTTTCGGGGAGCTGTTTTTT. It yields the protein CASSLEGAVPFGELFF.

The chain links TRBV10-1 to TRBJ1-4; D perhaps matches TRBD1 (6 bases). V was clipped by 10 bases and J by 3 bases, with 15 bases between them. The CDR3 has 14 residues. In germline, CDR1 is WNHNN, CDR2 SYGVQD (reference sequence). The CDR3 DNA is TGCGCCACTCCATCGGACAGCTCTAATGAAAAACTGTTTTTT. Residues: CATPSDSSNEKLFF.

The chain recombines TRBV11-2 with TRBJ1-1, with a weak D call TRBD1 (5 bases). In germline, CDR1 is SGHAT, CDR2 FQNNGV. Trimming left V 3 bases short and J 11 bases short, with 16 bases between. The CDR3 consists of 13 residues. CDR3 nucleotides: TGTGCCAGCAGCTTTTCTGGGACTTCGGTTGCTTTCTTT. Encoded protein: CASSFSGTSVAFF.

The chain combines TRBV19 with TRBJ1-3, with 11 bases that match TRBD1. Germline assignment: CDR1 LNHDA and CDR2 SQIVND (reference sequence). The CDR3 runs 17 residues. The junction had 9 bases not matched to a gene; V was cut back by 7 bases and J by 1 base. In DNA form, the CDR3 reads TGTGCCAGTAAGGAGGACAGGGGGCGAAAATCTGGAAACACCATATATTTT. Protein product: CASKEDRGRKSGNTIYF.

The chain has TRBV4-1 and TRBJ2-5; 7 bases match TRBD2. V lost 2 bases to trimming and J lost 2 bases; unmatched junction nucleotides: 8. Looked up from germline, CDR1 is MGHRA and CDR2 is YSYEKL. The CDR3 extends over 16 amino acids. The CDR3: CASSQREGSGQETQYF. CDR3 nucleotides: TGCGCCAGCAGCCAAAGGGAGGGCAGCGGGCAAGAGACCCAGTACTTC.

The CDR3 DNA is TGTGCCAGCAGTTTTAGGCCAGACACCAATGAAAAACTGTTTTTT. It encodes CASSFRPDTNEKLFF. This rearrangement joins TRBV28 to TRBJ1-4, with D uncertain. V lost 3 bases and J lost 5, with 13 bases in between. CDR3 length: 15 amino acids. CDR1 MDHEN and CDR2 SYDVKM come from the germline V gene.